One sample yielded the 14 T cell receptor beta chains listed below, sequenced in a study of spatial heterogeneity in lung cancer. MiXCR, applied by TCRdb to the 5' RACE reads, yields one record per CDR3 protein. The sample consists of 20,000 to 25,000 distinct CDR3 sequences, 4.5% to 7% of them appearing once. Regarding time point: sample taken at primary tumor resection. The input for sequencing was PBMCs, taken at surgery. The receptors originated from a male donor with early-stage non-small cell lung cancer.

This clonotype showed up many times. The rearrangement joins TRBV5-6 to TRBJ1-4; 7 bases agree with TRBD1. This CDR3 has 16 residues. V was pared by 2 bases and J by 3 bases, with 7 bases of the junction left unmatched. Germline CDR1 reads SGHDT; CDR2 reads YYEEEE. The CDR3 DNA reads TGTGCCAGCAGCTTCCTTCGGACAGGATCTAATGAAAAACTGTTTTTT. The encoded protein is CASSFLRTGSNEKLFF.

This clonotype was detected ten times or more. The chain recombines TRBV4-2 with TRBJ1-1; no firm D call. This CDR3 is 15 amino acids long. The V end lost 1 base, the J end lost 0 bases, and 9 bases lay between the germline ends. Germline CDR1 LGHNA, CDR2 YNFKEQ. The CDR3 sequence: CASSQASTMNTEAFF. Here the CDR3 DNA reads TGTGCCAGCAGCCAAGCGTCAACTATGAACACTGAAGCTTTCTTT.

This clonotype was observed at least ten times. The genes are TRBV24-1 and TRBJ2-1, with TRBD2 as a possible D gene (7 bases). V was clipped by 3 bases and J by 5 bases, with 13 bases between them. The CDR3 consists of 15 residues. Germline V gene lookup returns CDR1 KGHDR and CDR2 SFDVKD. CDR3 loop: CATSDSGRDNNEQFF. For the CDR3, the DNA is TGTGCCACCAGTGATAGTGGGAGGGACAACAATGAGCAGTTCTTC.

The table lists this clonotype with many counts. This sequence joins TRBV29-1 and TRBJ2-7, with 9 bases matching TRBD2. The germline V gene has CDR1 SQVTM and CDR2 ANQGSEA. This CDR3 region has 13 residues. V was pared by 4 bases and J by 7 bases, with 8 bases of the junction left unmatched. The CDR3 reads CSVVAGGPWEQYF. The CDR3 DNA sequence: TGCAGCGTTGTGGCGGGAGGGCCTTGGGAGCAGTACTTC.

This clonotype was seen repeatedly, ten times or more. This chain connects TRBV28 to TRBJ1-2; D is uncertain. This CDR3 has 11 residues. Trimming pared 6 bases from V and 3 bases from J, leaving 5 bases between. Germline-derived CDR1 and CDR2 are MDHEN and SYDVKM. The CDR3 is CASRQDYGYTF. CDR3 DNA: TGTGCCAGCAGGCAGGACTATGGCTACACCTTC.

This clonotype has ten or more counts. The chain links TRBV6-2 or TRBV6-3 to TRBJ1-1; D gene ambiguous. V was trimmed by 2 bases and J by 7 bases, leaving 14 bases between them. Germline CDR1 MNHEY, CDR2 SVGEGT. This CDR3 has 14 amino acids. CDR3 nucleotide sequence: TGTGCCAGCAGTTACCCCCCTTTACGGAGTGAAGCTTTCTTT. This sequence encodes CASSYPPLRSEAFF.

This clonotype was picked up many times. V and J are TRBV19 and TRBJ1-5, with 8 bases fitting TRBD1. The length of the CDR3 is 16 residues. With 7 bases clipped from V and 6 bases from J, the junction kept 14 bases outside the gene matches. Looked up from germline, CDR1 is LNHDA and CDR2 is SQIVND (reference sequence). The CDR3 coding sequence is TGTGCCAGTACCCTCCGGCGGACAGGGATGATTCAGCCCCAGCATTTT. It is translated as CASTLRRTGMIQPQHF.

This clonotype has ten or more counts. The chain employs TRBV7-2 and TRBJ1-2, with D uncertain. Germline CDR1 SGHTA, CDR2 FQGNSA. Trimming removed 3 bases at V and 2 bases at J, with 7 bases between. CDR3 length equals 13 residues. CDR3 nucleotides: TGTGCCAGCAGCTTCGGGGTCAACTATGGCTACACCTTC. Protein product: CASSFGVNYGYTF.

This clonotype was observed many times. The CDR3 sequence: CSAPPGNRGANVLTF. The CDR3 DNA is TGCAGTGCTCCCCCCGGCAATAGAGGGGCCAACGTCCTGACTTTC. The chain joins TRBV20-1 to TRBJ2-6; D not certain. Looked up from germline, CDR1 is DFQATT and CDR2 is SNEGSKA (reference sequence). The V gene lost 5 bases and the J gene lost 4 bases, with 15 bases spanning the gap. The CDR3 has 15 amino acids.

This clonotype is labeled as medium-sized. The DNA of the CDR3 is TGTGCCAGCAGTAAAACAACGAACACTGAAGCTTTCTTT. This codes for CASSKTTNTEAFF. The chain has TRBV27 and TRBJ1-1, with D unresolved. The germline V gene encodes CDR1 MNHEY and CDR2 SMNVEV (reference sequence). The CDR3 sequence is 13 residues long. The ends were cut back, 5 bases at V and 1 base at J, with 8 bases in the middle.

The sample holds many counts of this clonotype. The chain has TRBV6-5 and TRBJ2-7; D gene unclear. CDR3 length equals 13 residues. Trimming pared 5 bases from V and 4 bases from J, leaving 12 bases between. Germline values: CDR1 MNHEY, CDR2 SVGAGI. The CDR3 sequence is CASSGGIGYEQYF. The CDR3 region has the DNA TGTGCCAGCAGTGGCGGAATCGGATACGAGCAGTACTTC.

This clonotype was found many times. In nucleotides, the CDR3 is TGTGCCACCAGTGATTTGGTCAGCCAAGAGACCCAGTACTTC. This translates into CATSDLVSQETQYF. The V call is TRBV24-1, the J call TRBJ2-5; D is unresolved. The V end was cut by 0 bases, the J end by 1 base, with 5 bases between. The CDR3 totals 14 residues. Germline CDR1 and CDR2: KGHDR and SFDVKD.

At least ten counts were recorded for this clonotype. Here the CDR3 reads CASSRAQGTEAFF. Written as DNA, the CDR3 is TGTGCCAGCAGTCGCGCCCAGGGGACTGAAGCTTTCTTT. The V and J genes are TRBV6-5 and TRBJ1-1; TRBD1 might be the D (6 bases). The CDR3 contains 13 residues. The ends were cut back, 5 bases at V and 5 bases at J, with 12 bases in the middle. Looked up from germline, CDR1 is MNHEY and CDR2 is SVGAGI.

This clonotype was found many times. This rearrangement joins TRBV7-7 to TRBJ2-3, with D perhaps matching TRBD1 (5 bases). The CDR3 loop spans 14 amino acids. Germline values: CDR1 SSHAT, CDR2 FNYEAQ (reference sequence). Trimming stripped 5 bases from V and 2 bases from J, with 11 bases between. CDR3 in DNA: TGTGCCAGCAGCGCCCAAGGGGCCACAGATACGCAGTATTTT. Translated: CASSAQGATDTQYF.